This TCR beta chain was observed in a study of OX40 agonist ivuxolimab in advanced cancers. Overall study context: The study treated patients with ivuxolimab, an agonistic anti-OX40 (CD134) antibody. From roughly 20 to 85 years was the age range, with a mean of approximately 63 years, and approximately 84% were male.

Profiling relied on immunoSEQ multiplex PCR, and the TCRdb table lists in-frame clones only, not all of them. Here the sample spans approximately 90,000 clones, approximately 87% being singletons. With 0 bases removed from V and 6 bases from J, the gap between germline ends came to 8 bases. CDR3 length equals 14 residues. CDR1 MGHRA and CDR2 YSYEKL come from the germline V gene. V gene TRBV4-1 combines with J gene TRBJ2-2; D gene ambiguous. The clonotype comes from an adult with an advanced solid tumor such as melanoma, head and neck, liver or kidney cancer. Sequencing used CD4+ or CD8+ T cells sorted from blood, obtained in a trial of the OX40 agonist ivuxolimab. CDR3 DNA sequence: TGCGCCAGCAGCCAAGAAAGTCCCGCCGGGGAGCTGTTTTTT. Translating gives CASSQESPAGELFF.